The present TCR beta chain was sequenced within a study of blood T cells in healthy people across ages. A J-beta primer mix and a sample-barcoded 5' primer were used in a second PCR of about 6 to 12 cycles. TCRdb itself ran the 5' RACE reads through MiXCR, one entry per CDR3 protein. The sample yields about 1.8 million distinct CDR3 sequences, 40% to 55% seen once. The V gene end was trimmed by 3 bases and the J gene end by 3 bases; junction bases not matched to a gene: 6. CDR1 is SQVTM and CDR2 is ANQGSEA in the germline V gene. The CDR3 length is 15 residues. The origin of this receptor is a woman aged 40 to 50 in good health. The chain has TRBV29-1 and TRBJ2-1; 9 nucleotides align to TRBD2. Source material: blood. CDR3 amino acids: CSVDRSSGGYNEQFF. The CDR3 nucleotides are TGCAGCGTTGACAGGAGTAGCGGGGGCTACAATGAGCAGTTCTTC.